This T cell receptor beta chain was documented in a study of T cells after yellow fever vaccination. The study's findings and limits: Clonotypes shared by both compartments, CD4 and CD8, made up a small share.

Trimming cost V 1 base and J 4 bases, with 11 bases left between them. The CDR3 is 14 amino acids. Germline V lookup: CDR1 LNHNV, CDR2 YYDKDF (reference sequence). TCR cDNA was made by 5'RACE template switching, adding a universal primer site and UMIs. TCRdb passed the 5' RACE reads through MiXCR, listing each CDR3 protein once. Among around 600,000 distinct CDR3 sequences, more than 9% were seen once, and the ten largest hold about 16%. A note on this clonotype: What it recognizes is unknown.

Material: PBMCs, obtained on the day of the yellow fever booster vaccination. The sequence came from a man between 25 and 39 years old who received the YFV17D yellow fever vaccine. V usage is TRBV15 and J usage is TRBJ2-7; TRBD2 might be the D (5 bases). CDR3 coding DNA: TGTGCCACCAGCAGAGGAGGGTCTGGGTACGAGCAGTACTTC. As protein: CATSRGGSGYEQYF.